This T cell receptor (beta chain) was recorded in a study of OX40 agonist ivuxolimab in advanced cancers. Study overall: Given to patients was ivuxolimab, an agonistic anti-OX40 (CD134) antibody. Partial responses were observed in three patients, of whom one had hepatocellular carcinoma and two had cutaneous melanoma. Points from the study as a whole: Antigens targeted by the expanded peripheral T cells were not determined. Doses of 0.1 to 3.0 mg/kg were accompanied by clonal expansion of CD4+ and CD8+ blood T cells by week 6.

A note on this clone: Its antigen is unknown.

Profiling relied on immunoSEQ multiplex PCR, and the TCRdb table lists in-frame clones only, not all of them. Seen here are tens of thousands of clones, around 82% observed once, and the top ten hold 20% to 25%. The starting material was CD4+ or CD8+ T cells sorted from blood, obtained in a trial of the OX40 agonist ivuxolimab. The clonotype comes from an adult with an advanced solid tumor such as melanoma, head and neck, liver or kidney cancer.

Written as DNA, the CDR3 is TGCGCCAGCAGCCAAGGACCCCAGGGGCCGAACACCGGGGAGCTGTTTTTT. This translates into CASSQGPQGPNTGELFF. The chain employs TRBV4-1 and TRBJ2-2, with D perhaps matching TRBD1 (6 bases). CDR1 is MGHRA and CDR2 is YSYEKL in the germline V gene. The CDR3 is 17 residues long. V shed 1 base and J shed 0 bases, with 12 bases lying between them.